These 20 T cell receptor beta chains originate from one sample sequenced in a study of OX40 agonist ivuxolimab in advanced cancers. The method was immunoSEQ multiplex PCR; TCRdb's version includes in-frame clones alone and lacks a portion of them. The sample yields 20,000 to 25,000 clones, 87% seen once. The specimen was CD4+ or CD8+ T cells sorted from blood, collected in a trial of the OX40 agonist ivuxolimab. The source is an adult with an advanced solid tumor such as melanoma, head and neck, liver or kidney cancer.

The V and J genes are TRBV7-6 and TRBJ1-3; the D is unclear. The CDR3 has 13 amino acids. V lost 1 base, J lost 8 bases, and 9 bases lay in between. CDR1 is SGHVS, CDR2 FNYEAQ, per germline. This CDR3 reads CASSLGREDTIYF. The CDR3 DNA reads as TGTGCCAGCAGCTTAGGTCGAGAGGACACCATATATTTT.

The genes are TRBV6-5 and TRBJ2-3; D possibly corresponds to TRBD1 (6 bases). The CDR3 is 14 amino acids. Germline CDR1 MNHEY, CDR2 SVGAGI. V was clipped by 6 bases and J by 0 bases, with 10 bases between them. CDR3 coding DNA: TGTGCCAGCAGCCGAGGGGGTAGCACAGATACGCAGTATTTT. The encoded protein is CASSRGGSTDTQYF.

V and J are TRBV7-7 and TRBJ2-2, with D unclear. The CDR3 runs 13 residues. V was trimmed by 3 bases and J by 4 bases, leaving 6 bases between them. Germline CDR1 reads SSHAT; CDR2 reads FNYEAQ (reference sequence). CDR3 amino acids: CASSFEFTGELFF. In nucleotides, the CDR3 is TGTGCCAGCAGCTTCGAGTTCACCGGGGAGCTGTTTTTT.

J is TRBJ2-7 and V is TRBV6-1; 7 nucleotides line up with TRBD2. The CDR3 runs to 14 residues. J lost 0 bases, V lost 7 bases, and 6 bases had no gene match. CDR1 and CDR2 from the germline V gene are MNHNS and SASEGT. The CDR3 coding sequence is TGTGCCAGCACCAAGGGAGGGGACTCCTACGAGCAGTACTTC. Translated, it gives CASTKGGDSYEQYF.

This clone is judged medium-sized. This chain links TRBV29-1 with TRBJ1-5, with 10 bases matching TRBD1. V dropped 3 bases and J dropped 7; count of bases not matched to a gene: 6. Germline lookup yields CDR1 SQVTM and CDR2 ANQGSEA. The CDR3 spans 14 residues. The CDR3 here is CSVDDRGLGQPQHF. In DNA, the CDR3 is TGCAGCGTTGATGACAGGGGGCTTGGACAGCCCCAGCATTTT.

CDR3 sequence reads: CASSSGTGENIQYF. The CDR3 DNA follows: TGCGCCAGCAGCTCCGGGACAGGGGAAAACATTCAGTACTTC. V usage is TRBV10-1 and J usage is TRBJ2-4; 10 nucleotides align to TRBD1. Germline V lookup: CDR1 WNHNN, CDR2 SYGVQD (reference sequence). This CDR3 has 14 residues. The junction had 4 bases not matched to a gene; V was cut back by 6 bases and J by 5 bases.

This clone was recorded only once. The chain links TRBV2 to TRBJ2-1; D possibly uses TRBD1 or TRBD2 (5 bases each). This CDR3 region has 15 residues. Per the germline V gene, CDR1 is SNHLY and CDR2 is FYNNEI. Deletions cut 3 bases from V and 0 bases from J, with 9 bases between. CDR3 in DNA: TGTGCCAGCAGTGAGGGGACGGTCTCCTACAATGAGCAGTTCTTC. It is translated as CASSEGTVSYNEQFF.

The V and J genes are TRBV2 and TRBJ1-1; D uncertain. With 0 bases removed from V and 1 base from J, the gap between germline ends came to 9 bases. The CDR3 has 15 residues. Germline CDR1 is SNHLY and CDR2 is FYNNEI. The CDR3 DNA reads TGTGCCAGCAGTGAAGCCCGGGGAGAGAACACTGAAGCTTTCTTT. The encoded protein is CASSEARGENTEAFF.

This sequence joins TRBV6-1 and TRBJ2-7; D possibly corresponds to TRBD1 (6 bases). The CDR3 is 13 amino acids. Germline-derived CDR1 and CDR2 are MNHNS and SASEGT. V gave up 2 bases and J gave up 1 base, with 6 bases separating them. The CDR3 reads CASSETGSYEQYF. Written as DNA, the CDR3 is TGTGCCAGCAGTGAAACAGGGTCCTACGAGCAGTACTTC.

CDR3: CASSLGTSSYEQYF. The CDR3 coding sequence is TGCGCCAGCAGCTTGGGCACTAGCTCCTACGAGCAGTACTTC. This sequence joins TRBV5-1 and TRBJ2-7, with TRBD2 as a possible D gene (5 bases). CDR3 size: 14 residues. Germline CDR1 and CDR2: SGHRS and YFSETQ. The V end was cut by 0 bases, the J end by 0 bases, with 7 bases between.

This chain joins TRBV4-1 and TRBJ2-7; unclear D gene. Between the trimmed V and J ends, which lost 4 bases and 1 base, there was a span of 11 bases. The CDR3 runs to 14 residues. The germline CDR1 and CDR2 sequences are MGHRA and YSYEKL. The CDR3 DNA reads as TGCGCCAGCAGCCCGGGCCCCCTATCCTACGAGCAGTACTTC. Translating gives CASSPGPLSYEQYF.

The chain couples TRBV19 to TRBJ1-1; D is unclear. The CDR3 runs 13 residues. V was cut by 3 bases and J by 3 bases, with 8 bases left in between. The germline gives CDR1 LNHDA, CDR2 SQIVND (reference sequence). CDR3 bases: TGTGCCAGTAGTATCTCGGCCGACACTGAAGCTTTCTTT. The encoded protein is CASSISADTEAFF.

The V and J genes are TRBV6-1 and TRBJ1-1; TRBD1 is a possible D gene (5 bases). The CDR3 is 11 amino acids. Trimming pared 8 bases from V and 3 bases from J, leaving 7 bases between. CDR1 is MNHNS and CDR2 is SASEGT in the germline V gene. The CDR3 sequence is CASPGDTEAFF. The CDR3 DNA reads TGTGCCAGCCCGGGGGACACTGAAGCTTTCTTT.

This clone appeared a few times. The chain couples TRBV6-1 to TRBJ2-2; D not resolved. V was clipped by 3 bases and J by 3 bases, with 8 bases between them. Germline values: CDR1 MNHNS, CDR2 SASEGT. This CDR3 is 14 amino acids long. CDR3 in DNA: TGTGCCAGCAGTGACAGCCAGGACACCGGGGAGCTGTTTTTT. This translates into CASSDSQDTGELFF.

This sequence joins TRBV4-1 and TRBJ2-1, with D perhaps TRBD2 (7 bases). Deletions cut 0 bases from V and 13 bases from J, with 19 bases between. The CDR3 totals 15 residues. Germline loops: CDR1 MGHRA, CDR2 YSYEKL. The CDR3 sequence: CASSQDLGGAFPQFF. In nucleotides, the CDR3 is TGCGCCAGCAGCCAAGACCTGGGGGGGGCCTTCCCCCAGTTCTTC.

The gene calls are TRBV20-1 and TRBJ2-5; D is uncertain. There are 10 residues in the CDR3. CDR1 and CDR2 (germline): DFQATT, SNEGSKA (reference sequence). Trimming took off 5 bases at V and 5 bases at J, with 6 bases between the two ends. The CDR3 protein is CSARRETQYF. CDR3 in DNA: TGCAGTGCTCGACGGGAGACCCAGTACTTC.

The chain carries TRBV5-4 and TRBJ2-7, with D possibly being TRBD2 (5 bases). The germline CDR1 and CDR2 sequences are SGHNT and YYREEE (reference sequence). V was clipped by 6 bases and J by 1 base, with 14 bases between them. The CDR3 totals 14 residues. CDR3 nucleotides: TGTGCCAGCACCCAGGACGGGAAGTCCTACGAGCAGTACTTC. Its protein is CASTQDGKSYEQYF.

The V and J genes are TRBV7-9 and TRBJ1-1, with a weak D call TRBD1 (5 bases). This CDR3 region has 12 residues. V lost 4 bases and J 5 bases, leaving 8 bases between the germline ends. Per the germline V gene, CDR1 is SEHNR and CDR2 is FQNEAQ (reference sequence). This CDR3 is CASSSRGTEAFF. The CDR3 bases are TGTGCCAGCAGCTCTAGGGGAACTGAAGCTTTCTTT.

The chain uses TRBV9 and TRBJ2-3, with D maybe TRBD1 (5 bases). The CDR3 is made up of 14 amino acids. CDR1 SGDLS and CDR2 YYNGEE come from the germline V gene. The V end was cut by 3 bases, the J end by 4 bases, with 12 bases between. CDR3 region: CASSGQWAPDTQYF. DNA for the CDR3: TGTGCCAGCAGCGGACAGTGGGCACCAGATACGCAGTATTTT.

The chain uses TRBV10-3 and TRBJ2-3; 9 nucleotides agree with TRBD2. The CDR3 is 14 amino acids. V lost 8 bases and J lost 4; bases outside the gene matches: 7. From germline, CDR1 is ENHRY and CDR2 SYGVKD. CDR3 sequence reads: CAILVAGEADTQYF. The DNA for the CDR3 is TGTGCCATCCTCGTAGCGGGGGAAGCAGATACGCAGTATTTT.